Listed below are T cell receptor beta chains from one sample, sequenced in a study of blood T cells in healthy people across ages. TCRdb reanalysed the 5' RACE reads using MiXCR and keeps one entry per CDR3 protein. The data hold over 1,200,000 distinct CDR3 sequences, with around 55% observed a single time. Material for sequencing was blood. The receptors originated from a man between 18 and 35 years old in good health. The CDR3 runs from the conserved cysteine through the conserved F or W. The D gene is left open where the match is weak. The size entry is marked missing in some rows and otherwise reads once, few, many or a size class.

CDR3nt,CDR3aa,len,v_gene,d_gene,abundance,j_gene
TGCGCCAGCAGCCAAGGGTTTGGGGACTCTGGTGAAAAACTGTTTTTT,CASSQGFGDSGEKLFF,16,TRBV4-3,NA,NA,TRBJ1-4
TGTGCCAGCAGCTTAGATTGGACAGACTATGGCTACACCTTC,CASSLDWTDYGYTF,14,TRBV7-2,NA,NA,TRBJ1-2
TGTGCCAGCAGCGGGGGGACATATGGCCCCCTCCACTTT,CASSGGTYGPLHF,13,TRBV7-2,NA,NA,TRBJ1-6
TGTGCCAGCAGCTTAGCCGGCTCACCCCTCCACTTT,CASSLAGSPLHF,12,TRBV7-9,NA,NA,TRBJ1-6
TGCGCCAGCAGCTTGGCCATAGACAGGGCATATGACAATGAGCAGTACTTC,CASSLAIDRAYDNEQYF,17,TRBV5-1,TRBD1,NA,TRBJ2-5
TGTGCCAGCAGCAACCCGACAGCGGGAAATTACAATGAGCAGTTCTTC,CASSNPTAGNYNEQFF,16,TRBV11-2,TRBD2,NA,TRBJ2-1
TGTGCCAGCAGCTTAGTAGTGACAGGGGTCGGGGAGCTGTTTTTT,CASSLVVTGVGELFF,15,TRBV11-2,TRBD1,NA,TRBJ2-2
TGCGCCAGCAGCGCGGGACTAGCGGGGGGTCTGGAGACCCAGTACTTC,CASSAGLAGGLETQYF,16,TRBV10-1,TRBD2,NA,TRBJ2-5
TGTGCCAGCAGTTTTGGGAAGGGATCCTACGAGCAGTACTTC,CASSFGKGSYEQYF,14,TRBV12-3/TRBV12-4,NA,few,TRBJ2-7
TGTGCCCAAGGGGCTAGGAACACCGGGGAGCTGTTTTTT,CAQGARNTGELFF,13,TRBV7-9,NA,NA,TRBJ2-2
TGCAGTGCTAAGACTAGCGGGGGACCTAGCACAGATACGCAGTATTTT,CSAKTSGGPSTDTQYF,16,TRBV20-1,TRBD2,few,TRBJ2-3
TGTGCCAGCAGCCCCAGACAGGGGCCCAGTGGCTACACCTTC,CASSPRQGPSGYTF,14,TRBV7-9,TRBD1,NA,TRBJ1-2
TGCAGTGCTCCGACTAGCGGGAAAGATACGCAGTATTTT,CSAPTSGKDTQYF,13,TRBV20-1,TRBD2,NA,TRBJ2-3
TGTGCCAGCAGTCAAACAGGAGGGAGCATGAACACTGAAGCTTTCTTT,CASSQTGGSMNTEAFF,16,TRBV7-9,NA,NA,TRBJ1-1
TGCAGTGCGGAGACTAGTAGGGGAGAGACCCAGTACTTC,CSAETSRGETQYF,13,TRBV20-1,NA,NA,TRBJ2-5
TGTGCCAGCAGTTCAAGGTCACCTATCATCTACGAGCAGTACTTC,CASSSRSPIIYEQYF,15,TRBV6-2/TRBV6-3,NA,NA,TRBJ2-7
TGTGCCAGTAGGGCAACAGGGGGGAAAAACATTCAGTACTTC,CASRATGGKNIQYF,14,TRBV19,TRBD1,NA,TRBJ2-4
TGCAGTGCCAGGCAGCGGGAGGACTGGGACGAGCAGTACTTC,CSARQREDWDEQYF,14,TRBV20-1,TRBD2,NA,TRBJ2-7
TGTGCCAGCAGTATCAATAGCGGGAGGGCTCACAATGAGCAGTTCTTC,CASSINSGRAHNEQFF,16,TRBV27,TRBD2,few,TRBJ2-1
TGTGCCAGCGGGGAGGATACGCAGTATTTT,CASGEDTQYF,10,TRBV6-2/TRBV6-3,NA,NA,TRBJ2-3
TGCGCCAGCAGCTTGGGGGGACTAGCGGCATCCCAAGAGACCCAGTACTTC,CASSLGGLAASQETQYF,17,TRBV5-1,TRBD2,NA,TRBJ2-5
TGCGCCAGCAGCCCCGCGGGGGCAAGAAATCAGCCCCAGCATTTT,CASSPAGARNQPQHF,15,TRBV5-1,NA,NA,TRBJ1-5
TGCGCCAGCAGCCAAATTTTCTCGACCACAGGGGACCAAGAGACCCAGTACTTC,CASSQIFSTTGDQETQYF,18,TRBV4-1,TRBD1,few,TRBJ2-5
TGTGCCAGCTCACCTACTACACAGGGTGGGAGAGCTTTCTTT,CASSPTTQGGRAFF,14,TRBV18,NA,NA,TRBJ1-1
TGTGCCAGCTCTCCTATTGGGGGGTTAAGGGAGACCCAGTACTTC,CASSPIGGLRETQYF,15,TRBV27,NA,NA,TRBJ2-5
TGCAGTGCTAGAGATCGAGCTAGGGCTCGTCCGTCCGAGCAGTACTTC,CSARDRARARPSEQYF,16,TRBV20-1,NA,few,TRBJ2-7
TGTGCCAGCAGCGCCGGGACTCCTTTTGAGACCCAGTACTTC,CASSAGTPFETQYF,14,TRBV12-3/TRBV12-4,NA,NA,TRBJ2-5
TGTGCCAGCAGTCCCGGGACAGGGGACTACAATGAGCAGTTCTTC,CASSPGTGDYNEQFF,15,TRBV6-4,TRBD1,NA,TRBJ2-1
TGTGCCAGCAGCTCCGGACTAAGCTCCTACAATGAGCAGTTCTTC,CASSSGLSSYNEQFF,15,TRBV7-7,NA,few,TRBJ2-1
TGTGCCAGCAGCCGAACAGGGCTGGATCAGCCCCAGCATTTT,CASSRTGLDQPQHF,14,TRBV27,NA,once,TRBJ1-5
TGTGCCAGCAGTCCAGCTACGGAGGGGTCGGGGACCCAGTACTTC,CASSPATEGSGTQYF,15,TRBV25-1,NA,few,TRBJ2-5
TGCAGTGCTAAGAGCCTAGCGGGAGAGGCATACAATGAGCAGTTCTTC,CSAKSLAGEAYNEQFF,16,TRBV20-1,TRBD2,NA,TRBJ2-1
TGTGCCAGCAGCCTATTGGTGGGTCGGGAGCAGTACTTC,CASSLLVGREQYF,13,TRBV7-9,NA,NA,TRBJ2-7
TGTGCCAGCTCACAACACCGGCAGGGGGTCTCCTACGAGCAGTACTTC,CASSQHRQGVSYEQYF,16,TRBV18,TRBD1,once,TRBJ2-7
TGTGCCAGCAGTCTCACCAACACTGGGTCTGGGGCCAACGTCCTGACTTTC,CASSLTNTGSGANVLTF,17,TRBV27,NA,NA,TRBJ2-6
TGCGCCAGCACCTTTGAGACGAGCTCCTACGAGCAGTACTTC,CASTFETSSYEQYF,14,TRBV5-1,NA,few,TRBJ2-7
TGTGCCAGCAGCCCCAGTGATCTACCTAACTATGGCTACACCTTC,CASSPSDLPNYGYTF,15,TRBV12-3/TRBV12-4,NA,NA,TRBJ1-2
TGTGCCAGCAGTGTGGGCGGGTCGGGTCACTACGAGCAGTACTTC,CASSVGGSGHYEQYF,15,TRBV25-1,NA,few,TRBJ2-7
TGTGCCAGCAGCTTAGGGTCGACGCAGGGAAATTACAATGAGCAGTTCTTC,CASSLGSTQGNYNEQFF,17,TRBV7-9,NA,NA,TRBJ2-1
TGTGCCAGCCTCTACCGATTAGCCAAAAACATTCAGTACTTC,CASLYRLAKNIQYF,14,TRBV11-3,NA,many,TRBJ2-4
TGTGCCAGCAGCTTAGTGGTTGGACAGGGGTACAATGAGCAGTTCTTC,CASSLVVGQGYNEQFF,16,TRBV11-2,TRBD1,NA,TRBJ2-1
TGTGCCAGCAGCCTTTTTATGGAGGACGTCAAAAACATTCAGTACTTC,CASSLFMEDVKNIQYF,16,TRBV5-6,NA,NA,TRBJ2-4
TGCGCCAGCAGCCAAATCGGGACGATGGGCTACACCTTC,CASSQIGTMGYTF,13,TRBV4-1,NA,few,TRBJ1-2
TGTGCCAGCAGTGAGATTAGGGGCTACGGGGGGGCTCGGAATGAGCAGTACTTC,CASSEIRGYGGARNEQYF,18,TRBV25-1,TRBD2,NA,TRBJ2-7
TGTGCCAGCAGTCCTGGGACAGGGCGAAATGAAAAACTGTTTTTT,CASSPGTGRNEKLFF,15,TRBV12-3/TRBV12-4,TRBD1,few,TRBJ1-4
TGCGCCAGCAGTATTGGACTAGTGATGTACAATGAGCAGTTCTTC,CASSIGLVMYNEQFF,15,TRBV10-2,TRBD2,NA,TRBJ2-1
TGTGCCAGCAGCTTAATGGGGGGTGGTGAAAAACTGTTTTTT,CASSLMGGGEKLFF,14,TRBV7-9,NA,NA,TRBJ1-4
TGTGCCAGCAGCCCTAGTGGTAGGCCCTATGGCTACACCTTC,CASSPSGRPYGYTF,14,TRBV7-2,NA,NA,TRBJ1-2
TGTGCCAGCAGCTCGGCGGGGACAGGGCCGTGGGAGCAGTACTTC,CASSSAGTGPWEQYF,15,TRBV5-4,TRBD1,NA,TRBJ2-7
TGCAGCGTTGACAGGGAGGCACCCCAGTTCTTC,CSVDREAPQFF,11,TRBV29-1,NA,NA,TRBJ2-1